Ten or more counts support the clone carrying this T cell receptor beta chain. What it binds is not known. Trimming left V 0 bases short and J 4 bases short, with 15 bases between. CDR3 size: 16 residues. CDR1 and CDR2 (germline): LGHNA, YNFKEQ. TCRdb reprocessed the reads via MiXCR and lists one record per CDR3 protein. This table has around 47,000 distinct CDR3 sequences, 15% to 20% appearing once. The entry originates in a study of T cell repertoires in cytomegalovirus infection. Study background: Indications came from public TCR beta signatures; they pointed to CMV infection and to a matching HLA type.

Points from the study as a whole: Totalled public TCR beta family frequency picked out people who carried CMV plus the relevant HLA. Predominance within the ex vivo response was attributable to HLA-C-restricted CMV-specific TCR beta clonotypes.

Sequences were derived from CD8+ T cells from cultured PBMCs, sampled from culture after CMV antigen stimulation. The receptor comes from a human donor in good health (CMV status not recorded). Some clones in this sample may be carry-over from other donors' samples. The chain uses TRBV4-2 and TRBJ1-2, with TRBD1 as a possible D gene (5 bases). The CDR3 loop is CASSQERQTNFYGYTF. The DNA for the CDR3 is TGTGCCAGCAGCCAAGAAAGACAGACAAATTTCTATGGCTACACCTTC.